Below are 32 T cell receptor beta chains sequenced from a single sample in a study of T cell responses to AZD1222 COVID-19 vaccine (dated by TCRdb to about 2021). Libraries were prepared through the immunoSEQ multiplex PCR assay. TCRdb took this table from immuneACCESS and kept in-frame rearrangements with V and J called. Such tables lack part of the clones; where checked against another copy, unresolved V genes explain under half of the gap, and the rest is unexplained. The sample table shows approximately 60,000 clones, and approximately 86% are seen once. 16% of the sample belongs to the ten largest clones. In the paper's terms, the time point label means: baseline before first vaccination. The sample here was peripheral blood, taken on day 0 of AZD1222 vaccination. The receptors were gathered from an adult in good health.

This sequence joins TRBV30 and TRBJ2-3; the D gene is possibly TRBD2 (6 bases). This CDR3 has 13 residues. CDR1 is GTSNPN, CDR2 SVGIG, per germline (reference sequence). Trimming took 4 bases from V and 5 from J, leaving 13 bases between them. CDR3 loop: CAWNGGSGDTQYF. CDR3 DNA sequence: TGTGCCTGGAACGGGGGTTCGGGAGATACGCAGTATTTT.

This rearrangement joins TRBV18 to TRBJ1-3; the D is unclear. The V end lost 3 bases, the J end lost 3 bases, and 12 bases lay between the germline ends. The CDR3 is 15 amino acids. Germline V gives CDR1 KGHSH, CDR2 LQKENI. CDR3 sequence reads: CASSPRAGDGNTIYF. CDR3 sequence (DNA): TGTGCCAGCTCACCGCGAGCCGGGGATGGAAACACCATATATTTT.

CDR3 in DNA: TGTGCCAGCAGCTCCGGGACGCATCAGCCCCAGCATTTT. This sequence encodes CASSSGTHQPQHF. The J gene is TRBJ1-5, the V gene TRBV6-6; a possible D gene is TRBD1 (5 bases). V lost 6 bases and J 5 bases, leaving 11 bases between the germline ends. There are 13 residues in the CDR3. From germline, CDR1 is MNHNY and CDR2 SVGAGI (reference sequence).

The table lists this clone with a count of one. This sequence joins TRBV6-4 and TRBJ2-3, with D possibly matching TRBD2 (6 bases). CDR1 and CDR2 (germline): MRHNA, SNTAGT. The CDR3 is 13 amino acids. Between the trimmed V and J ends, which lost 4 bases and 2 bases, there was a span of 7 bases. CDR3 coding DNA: TGTGCCAGCAGTGCGGGAGACACAGATACGCAGTATTTT. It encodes CASSAGDTDTQYF.

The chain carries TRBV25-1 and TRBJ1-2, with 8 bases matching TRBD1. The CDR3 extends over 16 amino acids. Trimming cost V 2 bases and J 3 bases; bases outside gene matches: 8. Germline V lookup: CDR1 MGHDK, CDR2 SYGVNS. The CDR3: CASSEGGGQGYYGYTF. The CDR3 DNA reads TGTGCCAGCAGTGAAGGTGGCGGACAGGGCTACTATGGCTACACCTTC.

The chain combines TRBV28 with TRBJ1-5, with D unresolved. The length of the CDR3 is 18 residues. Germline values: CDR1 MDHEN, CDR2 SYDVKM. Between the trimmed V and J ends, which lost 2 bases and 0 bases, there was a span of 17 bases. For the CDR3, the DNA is TGTGCCAGCAGTTTAGACCGCCCCGTAGATTATAGCAATCAGCCCCAGCATTTT. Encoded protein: CASSLDRPVDYSNQPQHF.

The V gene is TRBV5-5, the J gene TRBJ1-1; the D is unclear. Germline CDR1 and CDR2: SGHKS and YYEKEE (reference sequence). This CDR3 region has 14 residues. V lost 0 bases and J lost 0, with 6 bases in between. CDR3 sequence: CASSLARLNTEAFF. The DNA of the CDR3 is TGTGCCAGCAGCTTGGCCAGACTGAACACTGAAGCTTTCTTT.

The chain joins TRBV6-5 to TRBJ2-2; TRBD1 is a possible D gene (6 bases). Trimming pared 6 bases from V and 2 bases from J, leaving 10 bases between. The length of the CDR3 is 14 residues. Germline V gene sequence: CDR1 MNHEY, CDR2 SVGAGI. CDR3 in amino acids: CASRPGQNTGELFF. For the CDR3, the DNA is TGTGCCAGCAGACCGGGACAAAACACCGGGGAGCTGTTTTTT.

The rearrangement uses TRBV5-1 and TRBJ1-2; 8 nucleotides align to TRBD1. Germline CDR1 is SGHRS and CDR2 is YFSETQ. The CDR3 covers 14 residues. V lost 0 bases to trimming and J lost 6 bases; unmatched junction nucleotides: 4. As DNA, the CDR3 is TGCGCCAGCAGCTTGGCTACGACAGGGGATGGCTACACCTTC. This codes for CASSLATTGDGYTF.

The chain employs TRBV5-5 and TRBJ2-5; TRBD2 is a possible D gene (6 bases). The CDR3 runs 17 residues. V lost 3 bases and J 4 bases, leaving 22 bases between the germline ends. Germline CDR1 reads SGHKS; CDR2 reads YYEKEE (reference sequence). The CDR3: CASSSQFTGSGRETQYF. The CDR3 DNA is TGTGCCAGCAGCTCGCAGTTCACCGGGAGTGGCAGAGAGACCCAGTACTTC.

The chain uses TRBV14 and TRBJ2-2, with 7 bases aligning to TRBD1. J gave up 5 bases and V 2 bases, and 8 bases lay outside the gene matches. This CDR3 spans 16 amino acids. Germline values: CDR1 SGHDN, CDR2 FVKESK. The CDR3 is CASSQTGTVGTGELFF. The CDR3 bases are TGTGCCAGCAGCCAAACCGGGACAGTGGGTACCGGGGAGCTGTTTTTT.

The DNA for the CDR3 is TGTGCCACCAGCAGAGATTTAGGTGGCTACACCTTC. This gives the protein CATSRDLGGYTF. The chain carries TRBV15 and TRBJ1-2; D is ambiguous. Germline CDR1 is LNHNV and CDR2 is YYDKDF (reference sequence). Trimming took 0 bases from V and 7 from J, leaving 6 bases between them. The CDR3 has 12 amino acids. Full variable domain (missing parts from reference TRBV15 and TRBJ1-2): DAMVIQNPRYQVTQFGKPVTLSCSQTLNHNVMYWYQQKSSQAPKLLFHYYDKDFNNEADTPDNFQSRRPNTSFCFLDIRSPGLGDTAMYLCATSRDLGGYTFGSGTRLTVV.

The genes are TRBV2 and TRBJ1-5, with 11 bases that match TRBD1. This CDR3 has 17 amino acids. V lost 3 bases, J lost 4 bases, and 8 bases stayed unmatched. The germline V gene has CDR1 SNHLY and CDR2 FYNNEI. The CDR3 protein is CASSEDRGHRRNQPQHF. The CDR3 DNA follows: TGTGCCAGCAGTGAGGACAGGGGGCATCGTCGAAATCAGCCCCAGCATTTT.

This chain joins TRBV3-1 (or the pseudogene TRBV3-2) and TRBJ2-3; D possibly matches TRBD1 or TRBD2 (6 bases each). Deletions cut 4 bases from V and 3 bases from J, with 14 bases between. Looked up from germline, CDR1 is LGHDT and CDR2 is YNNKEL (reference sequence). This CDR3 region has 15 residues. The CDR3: CASSLGASETDTQYF. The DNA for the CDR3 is TGTGCCAGCAGCCTGGGGGCTAGCGAGACAGATACGCAGTATTTT.

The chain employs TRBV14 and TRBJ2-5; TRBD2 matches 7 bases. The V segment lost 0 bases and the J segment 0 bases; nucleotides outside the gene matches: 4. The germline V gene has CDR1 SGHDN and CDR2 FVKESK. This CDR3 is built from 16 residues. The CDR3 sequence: CASSQDAGTNQETQYF. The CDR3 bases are TGTGCCAGCAGCCAAGATGCGGGGACTAACCAAGAGACCCAGTACTTC.

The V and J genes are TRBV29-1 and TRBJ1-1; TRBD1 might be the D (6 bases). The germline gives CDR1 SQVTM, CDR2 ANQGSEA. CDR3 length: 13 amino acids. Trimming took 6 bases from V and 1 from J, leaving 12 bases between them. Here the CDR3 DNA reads TGCAGCGTCAACTTACAGGGGAACACTGAAGCTTTCTTT. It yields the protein CSVNLQGNTEAFF.

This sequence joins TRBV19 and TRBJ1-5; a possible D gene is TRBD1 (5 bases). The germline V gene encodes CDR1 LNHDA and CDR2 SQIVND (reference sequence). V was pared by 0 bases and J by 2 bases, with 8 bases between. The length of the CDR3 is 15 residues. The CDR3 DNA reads TGTGCCAGTAGTATAGAAACAGGAGGCAATCAGCCCCAGCATTTT. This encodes CASSIETGGNQPQHF.

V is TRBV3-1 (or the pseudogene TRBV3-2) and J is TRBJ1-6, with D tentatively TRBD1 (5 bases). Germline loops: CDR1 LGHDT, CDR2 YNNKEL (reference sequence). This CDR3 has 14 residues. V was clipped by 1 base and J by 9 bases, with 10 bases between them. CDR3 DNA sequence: TGTGCCAGCAGCCAAGTTGGCCAGGGTTCACCCCTCCACTTT. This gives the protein CASSQVGQGSPLHF.

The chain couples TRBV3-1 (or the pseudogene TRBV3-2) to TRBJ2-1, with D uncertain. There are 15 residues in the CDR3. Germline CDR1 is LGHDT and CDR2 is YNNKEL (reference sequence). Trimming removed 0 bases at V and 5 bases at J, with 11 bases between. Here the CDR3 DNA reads TGTGCCAGCAGCCAAGATGGGCAGCCCCACAATGAGCAGTTCTTC. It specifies CASSQDGQPHNEQFF.

As DNA, the CDR3 is TGTGCCAGCAGTTACTCTGCATCTTCCGAGCAGTACTTC. Residues: CASSYSASSEQYF. The chain joins TRBV6-5 to TRBJ2-7; D call uncertain. Trimming cost V 0 bases and J 6 bases, with 9 bases left between them. Germline CDR1 is MNHEY and CDR2 is SVGAGI. The CDR3 runs to 13 residues.

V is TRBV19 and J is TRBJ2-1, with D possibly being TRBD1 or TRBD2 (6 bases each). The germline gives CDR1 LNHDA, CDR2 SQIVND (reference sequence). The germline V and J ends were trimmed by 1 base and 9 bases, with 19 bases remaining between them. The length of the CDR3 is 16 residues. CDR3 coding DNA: TGTGCCAGTAGTATAGCTTGGGGACTTCGAGGGGGTGAGCAGTTCTTC. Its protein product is CASSIAWGLRGGEQFF. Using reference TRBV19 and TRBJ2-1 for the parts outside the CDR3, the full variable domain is DGGITQSPKYLFRKEGQNVTLSCEQNLNHDAMYWYRQDPGQGLRLIYYSQIVNDFQKGDIAEGYSVSREKKESFPLTVTSAQKNPTAFYLCASSIAWGLRGGEQFFGPGTRLTVL.

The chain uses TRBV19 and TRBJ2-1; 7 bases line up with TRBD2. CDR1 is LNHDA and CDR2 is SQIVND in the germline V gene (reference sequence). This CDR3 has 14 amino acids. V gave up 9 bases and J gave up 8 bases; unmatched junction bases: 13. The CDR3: CASQLGAGEDEQFF. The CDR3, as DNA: TGTGCCAGCCAGCTTGGGGCGGGAGAAGATGAGCAGTTCTTC.

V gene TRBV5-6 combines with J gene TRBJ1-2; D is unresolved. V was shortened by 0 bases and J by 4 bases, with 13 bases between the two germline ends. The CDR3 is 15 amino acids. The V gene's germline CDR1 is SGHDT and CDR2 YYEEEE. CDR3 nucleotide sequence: TGTGCCAGCAGCTTGGGGGCCCGTCTTATCTATGGCTACACCTTC. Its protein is CASSLGARLIYGYTF.

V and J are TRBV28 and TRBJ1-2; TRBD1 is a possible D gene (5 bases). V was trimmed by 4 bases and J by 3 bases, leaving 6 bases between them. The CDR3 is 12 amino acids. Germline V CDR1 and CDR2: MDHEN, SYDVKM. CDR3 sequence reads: CASSSGHYGYTF. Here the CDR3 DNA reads TGTGCCAGCAGTTCAGGGCACTATGGCTACACCTTC.

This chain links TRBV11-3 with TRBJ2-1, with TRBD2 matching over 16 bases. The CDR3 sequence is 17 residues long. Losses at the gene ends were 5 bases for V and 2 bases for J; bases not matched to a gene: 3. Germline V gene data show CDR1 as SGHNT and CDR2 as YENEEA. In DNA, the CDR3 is TGTGCCAGCAGCACGGGACTAGCGGGAGGGCCCTACAATGAGCAGTTCTTC. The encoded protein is CASSTGLAGGPYNEQFF. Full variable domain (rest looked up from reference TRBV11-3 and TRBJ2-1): EAGVVQSPRYKIIEKKQPVAFWCNPISGHNTLYWYLQNLGQGPELLIRYENEEAVDDSQLPKDRFSAERLKGVDSTLKIQPAELGDSAVYLCASSTGLAGGPYNEQFFGPGTRLTVL.

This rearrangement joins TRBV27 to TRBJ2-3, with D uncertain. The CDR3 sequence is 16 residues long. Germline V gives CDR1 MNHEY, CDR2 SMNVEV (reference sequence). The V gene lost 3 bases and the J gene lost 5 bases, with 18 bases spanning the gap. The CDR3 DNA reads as TGTGCCAGCAGTTTTTCTCTATTCCTCCGAGAAGATACGCAGTATTTT. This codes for CASSFSLFLREDTQYF.

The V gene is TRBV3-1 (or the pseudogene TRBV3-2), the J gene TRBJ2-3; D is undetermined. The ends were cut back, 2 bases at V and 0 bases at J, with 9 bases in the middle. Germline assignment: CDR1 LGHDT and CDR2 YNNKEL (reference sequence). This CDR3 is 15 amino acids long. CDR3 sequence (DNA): TGTGCCAGCAGCCAAACGGCGACTAGCACAGATACGCAGTATTTT. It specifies CASSQTATSTDTQYF.

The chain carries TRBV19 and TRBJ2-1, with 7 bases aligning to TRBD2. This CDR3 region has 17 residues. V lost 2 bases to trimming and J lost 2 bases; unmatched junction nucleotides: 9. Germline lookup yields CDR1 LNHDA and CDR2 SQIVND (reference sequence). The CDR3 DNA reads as TGTGCCAGTAGTATACGGGGCGGGAGAATCCCCTACAATGAGCAGTTCTTC. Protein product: CASSIRGGRIPYNEQFF.

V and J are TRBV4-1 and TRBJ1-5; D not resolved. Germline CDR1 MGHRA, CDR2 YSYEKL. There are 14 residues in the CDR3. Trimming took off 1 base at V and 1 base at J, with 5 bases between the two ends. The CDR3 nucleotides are TGCGCCAGCAGCCAAGGGAACAGCAATCAGCCCCAGCATTTT. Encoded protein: CASSQGNSNQPQHF.

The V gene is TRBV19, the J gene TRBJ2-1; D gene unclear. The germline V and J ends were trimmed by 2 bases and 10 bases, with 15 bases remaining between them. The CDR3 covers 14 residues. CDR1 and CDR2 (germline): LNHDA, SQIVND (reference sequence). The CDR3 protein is CASSIRVDLGEQFF. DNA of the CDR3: TGTGCCAGTAGTATAAGGGTAGACCTGGGGGAGCAGTTCTTC. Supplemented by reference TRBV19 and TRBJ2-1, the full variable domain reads DGGITQSPKYLFRKEGQNVTLSCEQNLNHDAMYWYRQDPGQGLRLIYYSQIVNDFQKGDIAEGYSVSREKKESFPLTVTSAQKNPTAFYLCASSIRVDLGEQFFGPGTRLTVL.

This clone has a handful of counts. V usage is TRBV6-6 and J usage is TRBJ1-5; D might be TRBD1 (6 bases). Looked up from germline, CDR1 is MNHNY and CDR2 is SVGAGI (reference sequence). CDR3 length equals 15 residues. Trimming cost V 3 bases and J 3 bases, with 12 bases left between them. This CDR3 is CASSYSGQTNQPQHF. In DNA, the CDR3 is TGTGCCAGCAGTTATAGCGGACAGACCAATCAGCCCCAGCATTTT.

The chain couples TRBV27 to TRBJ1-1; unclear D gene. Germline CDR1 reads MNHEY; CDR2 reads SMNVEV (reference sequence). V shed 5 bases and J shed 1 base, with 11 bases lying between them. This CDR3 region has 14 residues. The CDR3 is CASSPLEGNTEAFF. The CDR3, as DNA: TGTGCCAGCAGTCCATTAGAAGGGAACACTGAAGCTTTCTTT.